The 29 T cell receptor beta chains in this list originate from one sample, sequenced in a study of blood T cell repertoires in COVID-19. The assay was immunoSEQ multiplex PCR, and TCRdb's table has in-frame clones only and misses some. The repertoire includes 360,000 or so clones, about nine tenths of them detected once, and 3% to 4% sits in the top ten. The specimen was peripheral blood. The source is a woman aged 55-70 years with COVID-19, enrolled during active disease.

The chain carries TRBV6-6 and TRBJ2-1; the match to TRBD2 covers 8 bases. Germline V gives CDR1 MNHNY, CDR2 SVGAGI (reference sequence). V was clipped by 3 bases and J by 6 bases; unmatched bases: 7. The CDR3 totals 15 residues. The CDR3 spells CASSYSGLGVNEQFF. The CDR3 nucleotides are TGTGCCAGCAGTTATTCGGGACTAGGAGTCAATGAGCAGTTCTTC.

The rearrangement links TRBV7-9 to TRBJ1-4; TRBD1 is a possible D gene (6 bases). Trimming took off 4 bases at V and 11 bases at J, with 14 bases between the two ends. Germline CDR1 reads SEHNR; CDR2 reads FQNEAQ (reference sequence). This CDR3 spans 13 amino acids. The CDR3 here is CASSSKQGWKLFF. CDR3 in DNA: TGTGCCAGCAGCTCCAAACAGGGTTGGAAACTGTTTTTT.

CDR3 protein: CASSRRGGGEQYF. CDR3 bases: TGTGCCAGCAGCAGGAGGGGGGGAGGCGAGCAGTACTTC. This chain uses TRBV3-1 (or the pseudogene TRBV3-2) with TRBJ2-7, with TRBD2 as a possible D gene (7 bases). Looked up from germline, CDR1 is LGHDT and CDR2 is YNNKEL (reference sequence). Trimming left V 5 bases short and J 6 bases short, with 14 bases between. The CDR3 contains 13 residues.

The J gene is TRBJ1-2, the V gene TRBV28; TRBD1 might be the D (6 bases). CDR3 length equals 14 residues. Germline values: CDR1 MDHEN, CDR2 SYDVKM. With 9 bases removed from V and 0 bases from J, the gap between germline ends came to 14 bases. CDR3 nucleotide sequence: TGTGCCAGTTGTACAGGGCCCGCTAACTATGGCTACACCTTC. It encodes CASCTGPANYGYTF.

This sequence joins TRBV7-6 and TRBJ1-6, with 9 bases that match TRBD1. CDR3 length: 15 amino acids. V shed 4 bases, J shed 7 bases, and the junction held 5 bases outside the gene matches. Per germline, CDR1 SGHVS and CDR2 FNYEAQ. This CDR3 reads CASSSRQGENSPLHF. The CDR3 region has the DNA TGTGCCAGCAGCTCGCGACAGGGGGAGAATTCACCCCTCCACTTT.

CDR3 residues: CSVDPGTGGIGVGTQYF. DNA of the CDR3: TGCAGCGTTGATCCCGGGACAGGGGGGATTGGGGTTGGTACGCAGTATTTT. V gene TRBV29-1 combines with J gene TRBJ2-3; 11 bases line up with TRBD1. Trimming at V came to 3 bases and at J to 8 bases, leaving 16 bases not matched to a gene. CDR3 length: 17 amino acids. Germline-derived CDR1 and CDR2 are SQVTM and ANQGSEA.

V and J are TRBV6-2 or TRBV6-3 and TRBJ2-7; 9 positions match TRBD1. The V gene's germline CDR1 is MNHEY and CDR2 SVGEGT. This CDR3 comprises 14 residues. V dropped 2 bases and J dropped 4; count of bases not matched to a gene: 3. CDR3 sequence (DNA): TGTGCCAGCAGTTACGCCGGGACAGGGTACGAGCAGTACTTC. As protein: CASSYAGTGYEQYF.

The chain combines TRBV9 with TRBJ2-3; 10 nucleotides agree with TRBD2. CDR1 SGDLS and CDR2 YYNGEE come from the germline V gene. After removal of 3 bases from V and 4 bases from J, the junction contained 14 bases not matched to a gene. This CDR3 comprises 18 residues. Here the CDR3 reads CASSGSIKLAGTSDTQYF. DNA for the CDR3: TGTGCCAGCAGCGGAAGTATAAAACTAGCGGGGACCTCAGATACGCAGTATTTT. Together with reference TRBV9 and TRBJ2-3, the CDR3 gives the full variable domain: DSGVTQTPKHLITATGQRVTLRCSPRSGDLSVYWYQQSLDQGLQFLIQYYNGEERAKGNILERFSAQQFPDLHSELNLSSLELGDSALYFCASSGSIKLAGTSDTQYFGPGTRLTVL.

The V call is TRBV7-2, the J call TRBJ1-2, with 7 nucleotides matching TRBD1. This CDR3 comprises 15 residues. Germline CDR1 and CDR2: SGHTA and FQGNSA. V lost 0 bases, J lost 4 bases, and 5 bases stayed unmatched. In DNA form, the CDR3 reads TGTGCCAGCAGCTTAGCCCTTACAGGGGCCTATGGCTACACCTTC. The encoded protein is CASSLALTGAYGYTF.

CDR3: CASSLIGPSLRIGYTF. CDR3 bases: TGTGCCAGCAGTTTAATCGGTCCCTCCCTTAGAATTGGCTACACCTTC. J is TRBJ1-2 and V is TRBV27, with D unclear. Trimming shortened V by 2 bases and J by 7 bases, and 20 bases separated the two germline ends. The CDR3 has 16 residues. Germline CDR1 reads MNHEY; CDR2 reads SMNVEV (reference sequence).

This clone was observed a single time. J is TRBJ2-6 and V is TRBV19; 7 bases agree with TRBD2. The J segment lost 2 bases and the V segment lost 3 bases, leaving 1 base of the junction unmatched. Germline CDR1 and CDR2: LNHDA and SQIVND (reference sequence). The CDR3 covers 15 residues. CDR3 in amino acids: CASSMAGAGANVLTF. The CDR3 DNA follows: TGTGCCAGTAGTATGGCGGGAGCTGGGGCCAACGTCCTGACTTTC.

CDR3 DNA sequence: TGTGCCAGCAGCCGGACAGGGGATGAAAAACTGTTTTTT. Translated: CASSRTGDEKLFF. The V and J genes are TRBV7-9 and TRBJ1-4; 9 nucleotides line up with TRBD1. The germline V gene has CDR1 SEHNR and CDR2 FQNEAQ (reference sequence). V was pared by 5 bases and J by 6 bases, with 1 base of the junction left unmatched. The CDR3 is made up of 13 amino acids. The variable domain in full, with the rest retrieved from reference TRBV7-9 and TRBJ1-4, is DTGVSQNPRHKITKRGQNVTFRCDPISEHNRLYWYRQTLGQGPEFLTYFQNEAQLEKSRLLSDRFSAERPKGSFSTLEIQRTEQGDSAMYLCASSRTGDEKLFFGSGTQLSVL.

The CDR3 protein is CASSPADRNYGYTF. CDR3 coding DNA: TGTGCCAGCAGCCCAGCGGACAGGAACTATGGCTACACCTTC. The chain joins TRBV7-9 to TRBJ1-2; TRBD1 agrees at 7 bases. The germline gives CDR1 SEHNR, CDR2 FQNEAQ (reference sequence). Trimming at V came to 5 bases and at J to 2 bases, leaving 5 bases not matched to a gene. CDR3 size: 14 residues.

The rearrangement uses TRBV5-1 and TRBJ2-2, with TRBD1 identical over 7 bases. CDR3 size: 15 residues. CDR1 and CDR2 (germline): SGHRS, YFSETQ. V lost 4 bases, J lost 7 bases, and 10 bases stayed unmatched. The CDR3 sequence is CASSERQGLVGELFF. In nucleotides, the CDR3 is TGCGCCAGCAGCGAGAGACAGGGTCTCGTCGGGGAGCTGTTTTTT.

This clone appeared a single time. The chain joins TRBV2 to TRBJ2-1; the match to TRBD1 covers 10 bases. The CDR3 sequence is 14 residues long. With 7 bases clipped from V and 8 bases from J, the junction kept 8 bases outside the gene matches. The germline V gene encodes CDR1 SNHLY and CDR2 FYNNEI. CDR3 bases: TGTGCCAGCACCGGACAGGGGGGCGGCCATGAGCAGTTCTTC. This gives the protein CASTGQGGGHEQFF.

The chain has TRBV27 and TRBJ2-2; D may be TRBD1 (6 bases). The CDR3 is made up of 17 amino acids. Germline V gives CDR1 MNHEY, CDR2 SMNVEV (reference sequence). V was pared by 5 bases and J by 2 bases, with 18 bases between. CDR3 DNA: TGTGCCAGCAGTAACCGGAGGCAGGGGATAAACACCGGGGAGCTGTTTTTT. Translating gives CASSNRRQGINTGELFF.

The rearrangement links TRBV9 to TRBJ2-7, with D possibly being TRBD2 (5 bases). The CDR3 extends over 14 amino acids. CDR1 and CDR2 from the germline V gene are SGDLS and YYNGEE. Trimming removed 0 bases at V and 5 bases at J, with 12 bases between. As DNA, the CDR3 is TGTGCCAGCAGCGTAGTGCCTAGCTTCAACGAGCAGTACTTC. It yields the protein CASSVVPSFNEQYF.

The chain recombines TRBV6-2 or TRBV6-3 with TRBJ1-1, with D unresolved. The CDR3 has 16 residues. Per germline, CDR1 MNHEY and CDR2 SVGEGT. V dropped 2 bases and J dropped 3 bases, with 16 bases sitting between them. DNA for the CDR3: TGTGCCAGCAGTTACGGACTGGTTCGTTGGGACACTGAAGCTTTCTTT. It specifies CASSYGLVRWDTEAFF.

CDR3 DNA sequence: TGTGCCAGCAGTCATAAGAACAGGGATCAGCCCCAGCATTTT. It encodes CASSHKNRDQPQHF. The rearrangement uses TRBV6-5 and TRBJ1-5; the D gene is possibly TRBD1 (6 bases). The length of the CDR3 is 14 residues. The germline V gene encodes CDR1 MNHEY and CDR2 SVGAGI. Trimming took 5 bases from V and 5 from J, leaving 13 bases between them.

The chain links TRBV18 to TRBJ2-7; 9 bases map to TRBD1. V trimming: 4 bases; J trimming: 2 bases; junction bases outside the gene matches: 9. Germline assignment: CDR1 KGHSH and CDR2 LQKENI. This CDR3 spans 16 amino acids. CDR3: CASSQSQGAITYEQYF. The CDR3 DNA is TGTGCCAGCTCACAATCACAGGGGGCAATCACCTACGAGCAGTACTTC.

The rearrangement links TRBV15 to TRBJ1-5; D call uncertain. Trimming stripped 0 bases from V and 1 base from J, with 7 bases between. The germline gives CDR1 LNHNV, CDR2 YYDKDF (reference sequence). CDR3 length: 15 residues. The CDR3 loop reads CATSRDIRSNQPQHF. CDR3 bases: TGTGCCACCAGCAGAGATATTCGGAGCAATCAGCCCCAGCATTTT.

The chain recombines TRBV5-1 with TRBJ1-6, with 7 bases aligning to TRBD1. V lost 2 bases and J lost 9; bases outside the gene matches: 8. Germline CDR1 and CDR2: SGHRS and YFSETQ. The CDR3 runs 15 residues. In DNA, the CDR3 is TGCGCCAGCAGCTTTGACAGGGTACAACGTTCACCCCTCCACTTT. Translation gives CASSFDRVQRSPLHF.

The chain employs TRBV2 and TRBJ1-5; D gene uncertain. The CDR3 length is 14 residues. Deletions cut 1 base from V and 1 base from J, with 5 bases between. CDR1 and CDR2 from the germline V gene are SNHLY and FYNNEI. CDR3 in DNA: TGTGCCAGCAGTGAAGGGCAGAGCAATCAGCCCCAGCATTTT. It specifies CASSEGQSNQPQHF.

The V gene is TRBV4-2, the J gene TRBJ2-3; 9 bases align to TRBD2. From germline, CDR1 is LGHNA and CDR2 YNFKEQ. The CDR3 loop spans 16 amino acids. The V gene end was trimmed by 1 base and the J gene end by 5 bases; junction bases not matched to a gene: 7. DNA for the CDR3: TGTGCCAGCAGCCAAGTACGCGGGGGGGACGGAGATACGCAGTATTTT. Translating it yields CASSQVRGGDGDTQYF.

The rearrangement joins TRBV27 to TRBJ1-6; D not certain. Trimming shortened V by 5 bases and J by 4 bases, and 9 bases separated the two germline ends. The CDR3 totals 14 residues. Germline CDR1 MNHEY, CDR2 SMNVEV (reference sequence). The CDR3 protein is CASSLQSYNSPLHF. Written as DNA, the CDR3 is TGTGCCAGCAGTCTACAGAGTTATAATTCACCCCTCCACTTT.

CDR3 coding DNA: TGTGCCAGCAGCGCTGAGGGCGGGGGGGCCAATGAGCAGTTCTTC. It translates to CASSAEGGGANEQFF. The chain employs TRBV28 and TRBJ2-1, with 9 bases that match TRBD2. Germline CDR1 MDHEN, CDR2 SYDVKM. After removal of 6 bases from V and 6 bases from J, the junction contained 9 bases not matched to a gene. The CDR3 loop spans 15 amino acids.

The chain is built from TRBV15 and TRBJ1-2; no reliable D call. This CDR3 spans 14 amino acids. The germline V gene encodes CDR1 LNHNV and CDR2 YYDKDF (reference sequence). Trimming stripped 8 bases from V and 0 bases from J, with 13 bases between. Here the CDR3 DNA reads TGTGCCACCGAGAAGCTGAATACTAACTATGGCTACACCTTC. This translates into CATEKLNTNYGYTF.

This chain uses TRBV18 with TRBJ1-1; D remains unclear. Germline V lookup: CDR1 KGHSH, CDR2 LQKENI. The V end lost 5 bases, the J end lost 0 bases, and 7 bases lay between the germline ends. The CDR3 loop spans 13 amino acids. The CDR3 DNA reads TGTGCCAGCTCATCCAGTTTGAACACTGAAGCTTTCTTT. This gives the protein CASSSSLNTEAFF.

CDR3 nucleotide sequence: TGTGCCAGCAGTGCCGTGAGAGGCGAAGCTTTCTTT. This gives the protein CASSAVRGEAFF. The chain has TRBV2 and TRBJ1-1, with no clear D. The CDR3 covers 12 residues. Trimming removed 4 bases from V and 8 bases from J, with 11 bases in between. Germline lookup yields CDR1 SNHLY and CDR2 FYNNEI.